These 3 T cell receptor beta chains were sequenced from one sample in a study of vaccination effects on CD4 cells after COVID-19. Their cognate antigens are unknown. Expansion with viral peptide pools was applied to antigen-specific CD4+ T cells by the ViraFEST assay prior to sequencing. Culture lasted about ten days before CD4+ T cell isolation. Absence of prior SARS-CoV-2 infection characterized the vaccine recipients, who showed negative nucleocapsid antibodies. Assay used: immunoSEQ multiplex PCR; TCRdb lists only in-frame clones, some missing. Among tens of thousands of clones, about 71% were seen once, and the ten largest hold roughly 4%. The sample in question was CD4+ T cells from PBMCs cultured with HCoV-OC43 spike peptides, obtained before COVID-19 vaccination. Subset denoted: HCoV-OC43 spike overlapping peptide pool stimulation. The receptors shown here come from a human donor who received a COVID-19 vaccine.

This clone came up a few times. The chain recombines TRBV5-8 with TRBJ2-1; D call uncertain. V was pared by 3 bases and J by 2 bases, with 0 bases between. Germline-derived CDR1 and CDR2 are SGHTS and YDEGEE. There are 11 residues in the CDR3. The CDR3 region has the DNA TGTGCCAGCAGCTCCTACAATGAGCAGTTCTTC. It translates to CASSSYNEQFF. Using reference TRBV5-8 and TRBJ2-1 for the parts outside the CDR3, the full variable domain is EAGVTQSPTHLIKTRGQQATLRCSPISGHTSVYWYQQALGLGLQFLLWYDEGEERNRGNFPPRFSGRQFPNYSSELNVNALELEDSALYLCASSSYNEQFFGPGTRLTVL.

This sequence joins TRBV6-2 or TRBV6-3 and TRBJ2-5; D uncertain. With 6 bases removed from V and 7 bases from J, the gap between germline ends came to 18 bases. This CDR3 comprises 14 residues. Germline V lookup: CDR1 MNHEY, CDR2 SVGEGT. The CDR3 here is CASSSDLGVGTQYF. CDR3 in DNA: TGTGCCAGCAGCTCCGACTTGGGCGTCGGGACCCAGTACTTC.

This clone appeared a few times. The V call is TRBV6-2 or TRBV6-3, the J call TRBJ1-1; D ambiguous. This CDR3 spans 14 amino acids. Deletions cut 2 bases from V and 5 bases from J, with 12 bases between. The V gene's germline CDR1 is MNHEY and CDR2 SVGEGT. This CDR3 is CASSYLGTGTEAFF. The CDR3 DNA follows: TGTGCCAGCAGTTACCTGGGTACGGGAACTGAAGCTTTCTTT.